This T cell receptor beta chain appears in the sequencing data of a study of graft-versus-host responses after intestinal transplantation. Turning to the study itself: The transplants performed in recipients were multivisceral, liver-intestinal, or isolated intestinal. Every recipient underwent anti-thymocyte globulin induction, then tacrolimus and steroids for three to four years. The study, taken as a whole, reports: GvH clones detected in recipient marrow included some appearing first in ileum or blood. An association linked early post-transplant HvG declines with peak circulating GvH clone levels.

This table comes from immunoSEQ multiplex PCR, and its TCRdb copy is limited to in-frame clones, with some not included. Of over 120,000 clones in the sample, 80% to 95% are singletons; the top ten hold 0.19%. About this clone itself: Its antigen is unidentified.

From germline, CDR1 is LGHNA and CDR2 YSLEER. This CDR3 is 16 amino acids long. V was clipped by 3 bases and J by 0 bases; unmatched bases: 4. This specimen consisted of unstimulated CD4+ T cells sorted from spleen or lymph node cells, obtained before intestinal transplant. This receptor was identified in a human donor who received an intestinal transplant. The chain links TRBV4-3 to TRBJ2-4, with TRBD1 matching over 8 bases. CDR3 coding DNA: TGCGCCAGCAGCCACGACAGGGGATTAGCCAAAAACATTCAGTACTTC. Its protein product is CASSHDRGLAKNIQYF.